The next 21 T cell receptor beta chains were all read from a single sample in a study of regulatory T cells in long-lasting Graves disease (dated by TCRdb to the early 2020s). The label giving this sample's time point can be read as: persistent/refractory GD, antithyroid drugs over 5 years with positive TRAb. RNA was extracted from PBMCs in TRIzol for both TCR sequencing and RNA sequencing. Library method: multiplex PCR. Sequencing used an Illumina HiSeq 4000. TCR beta libraries were built with iRepertoire HTBI primers and Arm-PCR amplification of CDR3 regions. TCRdb reran the public reads through fastp at Q25 and MiXCR, keeping productive beta chains. Under each unique CDR3 protein, matching rows form one entry showing the most common genes and DNA. The table for this sample lists hundreds of thousands of distinct CDR3 sequences; about 20% of them were counted only once. The ten largest clones represent about 7.8% of the sample.

This material consisted of peripheral blood mononuclear cells (PBMCs), taken when the disease was refractory, from a patient treated with antithyroid drugs. The receptors stem from a female donor with Graves disease.

This clonotype was counted many times. This sequence joins TRBV19 and TRBJ2-6; no firm D call. Trimming cost V 3 bases and J 0 bases, with 9 bases left between them. This CDR3 is built from 16 residues. CDR1 and CDR2 from the germline V gene are LNHDA and SQIVND (reference sequence). The DNA for the CDR3 is TGTGCCAGTAGTATTCAAGCAGTCTCTGGGGCCAACGTCCTGACTTTC. This codes for CASSIQAVSGANVLTF.

This clonotype was picked up many times. The rearrangement links TRBV28 to TRBJ1-4; the D is unclear. Trimming stripped 8 bases from V and 8 bases from J, with 9 bases between. The CDR3 sequence is 11 residues long. Germline lookup yields CDR1 MDHEN and CDR2 SYDVKM. The CDR3 loop is CASSDGEKLFF. The CDR3, as DNA: TGTGCCAGCTCGGATGGGGAAAAACTGTTTTTT. Full variable domain (rest looked up from reference TRBV28 and TRBJ1-4): DVKVTQSSRYLVKRTGEKVFLECVQDMDHENMFWYRQDPGLGLRLIYFSYDVKMKEKGDIPEGYSVSREKKERFSLILESASTNQTSMYLCASSDGEKLFFGSGTQLSVL.

This clonotype occurred many times. The V call is TRBV6-1, the J call TRBJ2-5; D may be TRBD2 (6 bases). The germline CDR1 and CDR2 sequences are MNHNS and SASEGT. This CDR3 has 13 residues. Trimming took 3 bases from V and 3 from J, leaving 8 bases between them. The CDR3 DNA reads TGTGCCAGCAGTGATGGCGGGAAAGAGACCCAGTACTTC. Encoded protein: CASSDGGKETQYF.

On this clonotype itself: This CDR3 is missing its conserved last phenylalanine or tryptophan, likely due to a read error. The rearrangement links TRBV7-2 to TRBJ2-5; D is undetermined. The CDR3 loop spans 10 amino acids. Germline CDR1 is SGHTA and CDR2 is FQGNSA. V lost 8 bases and J 1 base, leaving 2 bases between the germline ends. The CDR3 region is CASSQETQYL. CDR3 sequence (DNA): TGTGCCAGCTCCCAAGAGACCCAGTACCTC.

This clonotype was detected only a few times. V and J are TRBV6-2 or TRBV6-3 and TRBJ1-4; maybe TRBD1 (6 bases). Germline V gives CDR1 MNHEY, CDR2 SVGEGT. The CDR3 length is 13 residues. V dropped 5 bases and J dropped 7 bases, with 11 bases sitting between them. The CDR3 sequence: CASSVVRGEKLFF. CDR3 nucleotides: TGTGCCAGCAGTGTAGTCAGGGGTGAAAAACTGTTTTTT.

J is TRBJ2-3 and V is TRBV6-1, with 7 bases identical to TRBD1. This CDR3 region has 16 residues. The V and J ends lost 5 bases and 0 bases, in that order; junction bases with no gene match: 8. Germline V lookup: CDR1 MNHNS, CDR2 SASEGT. The CDR3 here is CASSRQGTFSTDTQYF. The CDR3 nucleotides read TGTGCCAGCAGTCGACAGGGAACTTTTAGCACAGATACGCAGTATTTT.

The chain has TRBV3-1 and TRBJ2-3, with D unclear. The CDR3 consists of 13 residues. With 0 bases removed from V and 5 bases from J, the gap between germline ends came to 6 bases. CDR1 and CDR2 from the germline V gene are LGHDT and YNNKEL (reference sequence). This chain's CDR3 is CASSQDGGDTQYF. The CDR3 nucleotides are TGTGCCAGCAGCCAAGACGGTGGAGATACGCAGTATTTT.

The chain is built from TRBV27 and TRBJ2-2; 10 nucleotides agree with TRBD2. Germline V gene sequence: CDR1 MNHEY, CDR2 SMNVEV (reference sequence). The CDR3 covers 16 residues. The trim removed 6 bases at V and 4 bases at J, leaving 8 bases unmatched. The CDR3 DNA follows: TGTGCCAGCAGGCCTTTAGCGGGAGGTGGCACCGGGGAGCTGTTTTTT. It yields the protein CASRPLAGGGTGELFF.

The sample holds a few counts of this clonotype. The chain joins TRBV18 to TRBJ2-7; D unresolved. V gave up 5 bases and J gave up 3 bases, with 20 bases separating them. Germline V gene sequence: CDR1 KGHSH, CDR2 LQKENI. This CDR3 has 16 amino acids. The CDR3 DNA reads TGTGCCAGCTCAGGTTCCAATGTAACTGTCAACTACGAGCAGTACTTC. Protein: CASSGSNVTVNYEQYF. The full variable domain, completed using reference TRBV18 and TRBJ2-7, is NAGVMQNPRHLVRRRGQEARLRCSPMKGHSHVYWYRQLPEEGLKFMVYLQKENIIDESGMPKERFSAEFPKEGPSILRIQQVVRGDSAAYFCASSGSNVTVNYEQYFGPGTRLTVT.

In its sample, this clonotype was seen many times. The rearrangement joins TRBV20-1 to TRBJ1-5; D call uncertain. CDR3 length: 12 amino acids. Deletions cut 3 bases from V and 4 bases from J, with 7 bases between. Germline loops: CDR1 DFQATT, CDR2 SNEGSKA (reference sequence). The CDR3 DNA reads as TGCAGTGCTAGTCAGACTAATCAGCCCCAGCATTTT. Translated: CSASQTNQPQHF.

This clonotype has at least ten counts. V is TRBV6-1 and J is TRBJ1-5; perhaps TRBD1 as D (5 bases). Trimming took 5 bases from V and 3 from J, leaving 14 bases between them. The V gene's germline CDR1 is MNHNS and CDR2 SASEGT. This CDR3 has 15 amino acids. The CDR3 here is CASSPFGGDNQPQHF. The CDR3 bases are TGTGCCAGCAGTCCCTTCGGAGGGGACAATCAGCCCCAGCATTTT.

This clonotype was detected ten times or more. CDR3 coding DNA: TGTGCCAGCGGTAGCTATAGCAATCAGCCCCAGCATTTT. It specifies CASGSYSNQPQHF. The chain carries TRBV27 and TRBJ1-5; D not resolved. This CDR3 is built from 13 residues. V was shortened by 8 bases and J by 0 bases, with 8 bases between the two germline ends. Germline lookup yields CDR1 MNHEY and CDR2 SMNVEV (reference sequence).

Many counts were recorded for this clonotype. The CDR3, as DNA: TGTGCCAGCAGTCTTGGTATGGGGACTGAAGCTTTCTTT. Protein sequence: CASSLGMGTEAFF. The V gene is TRBV25-1, the J gene TRBJ1-1, with D unclear. V was cut by 5 bases and J by 5 bases, with 12 bases left in between. Germline CDR1 and CDR2: MGHDK and SYGVNS. The CDR3 extends over 13 amino acids. Full variable domain (outside the CDR3, taken from reference TRBV25-1 and TRBJ1-1): EADIYQTPRYLVIGTGKKITLECSQTMGHDKMYWYQQDPGMELHLIHYSYGVNSTEKGDLSSESTVSRIRTEHFPLTLESARPSHTSQYLCASSLGMGTEAFFGQGTRLTVV.

This clonotype appeared many times. The chain employs TRBV28 and TRBJ2-7, with D perhaps given as TRBD1 or TRBD2 (5 bases each). V lost 9 bases, J lost 1 base, and 16 bases lay in between. The V gene's germline CDR1 is MDHEN and CDR2 SYDVKM. The CDR3 is 14 residues long. The CDR3 reads CASLATDSSYEQYF. Here the CDR3 DNA reads TGTGCCAGTTTAGCGACAGACTCATCCTACGAGCAGTACTTC.

There are many counts of this clonotype. The chain joins TRBV20-1 to TRBJ1-2; the D gene is possibly TRBD1 (5 bases). CDR3 length: 14 residues. V dropped 2 bases and J dropped 0 bases, with 10 bases sitting between them. CDR1 and CDR2 from the germline V gene are DFQATT and SNEGSKA (reference sequence). In DNA form, the CDR3 reads TGCAGTGCTAGAAATCAGGGCACTAACTATGGCTACACCTTC. Its protein product is CSARNQGTNYGYTF.

This clonotype was found a few times. This chain links TRBV27 with TRBJ2-1, with TRBD2 identical over 9 bases. This CDR3 region has 14 residues. Germline V gene data show CDR1 as MNHEY and CDR2 as SMNVEV (reference sequence). V was pared by 0 bases and J by 10 bases, with 4 bases of the junction left unmatched. The CDR3 reads CASSLSGTSPEQFF. DNA of the CDR3: TGTGCCAGCAGTTTATCGGGGACTAGCCCGGAGCAGTTCTTC.

V and J are TRBV9 and TRBJ1-1; D gene uncertain. Per germline, CDR1 SGDLS and CDR2 YYNGEE. The CDR3 covers 15 residues. V was shortened by 2 bases and J by 0 bases, with 11 bases between the two germline ends. CDR3: CASSVNAVMNTEAFF. CDR3 DNA: TGTGCCAGCAGCGTTAACGCGGTAATGAACACTGAAGCTTTCTTT.

The chain combines TRBV30 with TRBJ1-1; D not resolved. The V end lost 3 bases, the J end lost 2 bases, and 22 bases lay between the germline ends. The CDR3 is 17 residues long. CDR1 and CDR2 (germline): GTSNPN, SVGIG (reference sequence). DNA for the CDR3: TGTGCCTGGAGCCCGGGCTTTAGAAGACGGCTCAACACTGAAGCTTTCTTT. This sequence encodes CAWSPGFRRRLNTEAFF.

The chain couples TRBV15 to TRBJ2-7; TRBD2 matches at 10 bases. V trimming: 5 bases; J trimming: 3 bases; junction bases outside the gene matches: 10. The CDR3 extends over 16 amino acids. CDR1 and CDR2 from the germline V gene are LNHNV and YYDKDF (reference sequence). This CDR3 is CATSGGASSGSYEQYF. In DNA form, the CDR3 reads TGTGCCACCAGCGGTGGGGCCTCTAGCGGGAGCTACGAGCAGTACTTC.

This clonotype was counted a few times. The chain's CDR3 is CASSPTGRDNYGYTF. DNA for the CDR3: TGTGCCAGCAGCCCCACGGGGAGGGATAACTATGGCTACACCTTC. The rearrangement joins TRBV7-8 to TRBJ1-2; D gene ambiguous. Germline loops: CDR1 SGHVS, CDR2 FQNEAQ. This CDR3 region has 15 residues. V was clipped by 5 bases and J by 1 base, with 14 bases between them.

To note about this clonotype: A much larger clone differs by one base, so this may be a read error. The chain employs TRBV6-1 and TRBJ2-2; the match to TRBD2 covers 14 bases. The CDR3 is made up of 18 amino acids. Germline V gives CDR1 MNHNS, CDR2 SASEGT. CDR3 loop: CASSPGLAGVRDTGELCF. For the CDR3, the DNA is TGTGCCAGCAGCCCGGGACTAGCGGGAGTTCGGGACACCGGGGAGCTGTGTTTT.